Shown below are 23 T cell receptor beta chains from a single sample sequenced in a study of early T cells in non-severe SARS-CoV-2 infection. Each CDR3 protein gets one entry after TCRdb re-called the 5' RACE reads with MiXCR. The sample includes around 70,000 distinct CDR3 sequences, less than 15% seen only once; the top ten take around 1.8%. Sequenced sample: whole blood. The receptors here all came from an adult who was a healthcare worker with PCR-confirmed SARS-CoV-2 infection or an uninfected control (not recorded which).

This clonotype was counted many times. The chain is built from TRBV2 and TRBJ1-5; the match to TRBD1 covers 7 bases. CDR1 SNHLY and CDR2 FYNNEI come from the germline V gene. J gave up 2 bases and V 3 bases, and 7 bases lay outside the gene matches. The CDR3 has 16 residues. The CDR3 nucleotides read TGTGCCAGCAGTGAGGGACAGTCCTCGGGCAATCAGCCCCAGCATTTT. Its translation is CASSEGQSSGNQPQHF.

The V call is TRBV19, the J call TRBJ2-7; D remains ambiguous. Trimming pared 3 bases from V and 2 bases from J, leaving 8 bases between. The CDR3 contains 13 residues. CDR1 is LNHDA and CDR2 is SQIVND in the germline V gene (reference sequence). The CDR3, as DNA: TGTGCCAGTAGTATCGGTCTACCCTACGAGCAGTACTTC. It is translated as CASSIGLPYEQYF.

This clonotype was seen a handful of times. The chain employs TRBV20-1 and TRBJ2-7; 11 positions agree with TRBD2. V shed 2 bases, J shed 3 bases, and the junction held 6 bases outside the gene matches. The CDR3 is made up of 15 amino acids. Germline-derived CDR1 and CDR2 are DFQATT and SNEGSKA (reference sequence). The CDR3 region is CSARTGTSGYYEQYF. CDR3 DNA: TGCAGTGCTAGAACCGGGACTAGCGGCTACTACGAGCAGTACTTC.

The CDR3 region has the DNA TGTGCCAGCAGTTTGGGGACGGTTAATTCACCCCTCCACTTT. Protein: CASSLGTVNSPLHF. This chain joins TRBV12-3 or TRBV12-4 and TRBJ1-6; weak D call: TRBD1 (5 bases). This CDR3 has 14 residues. The V end lost 3 bases, the J end lost 6 bases, and 9 bases lay between the germline ends.

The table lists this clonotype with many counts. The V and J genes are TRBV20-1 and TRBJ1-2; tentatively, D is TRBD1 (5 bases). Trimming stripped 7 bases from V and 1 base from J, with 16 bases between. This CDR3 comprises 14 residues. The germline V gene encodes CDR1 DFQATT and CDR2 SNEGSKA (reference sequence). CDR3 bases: TGCAGTGTCCAGAAACGGGACGGTAACTATGGCTACACCTTC. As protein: CSVQKRDGNYGYTF.

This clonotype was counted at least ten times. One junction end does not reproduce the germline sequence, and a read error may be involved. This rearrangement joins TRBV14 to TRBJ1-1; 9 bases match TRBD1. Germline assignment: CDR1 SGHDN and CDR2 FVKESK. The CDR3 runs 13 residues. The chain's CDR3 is CASSQVETGGKVF. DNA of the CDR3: TGTGCCAGCAGCCAAGTCGAGACAGGGGGTAAGGTCTTT.

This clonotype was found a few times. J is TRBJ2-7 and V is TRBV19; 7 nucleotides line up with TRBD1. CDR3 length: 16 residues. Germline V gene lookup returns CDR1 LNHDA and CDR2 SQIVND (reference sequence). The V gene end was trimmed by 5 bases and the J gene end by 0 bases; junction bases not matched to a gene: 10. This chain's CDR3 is CASSGTAIDHSYEQYF. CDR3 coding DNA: TGTGCCAGTAGTGGGACAGCTATTGACCACTCCTACGAGCAGTACTTC.

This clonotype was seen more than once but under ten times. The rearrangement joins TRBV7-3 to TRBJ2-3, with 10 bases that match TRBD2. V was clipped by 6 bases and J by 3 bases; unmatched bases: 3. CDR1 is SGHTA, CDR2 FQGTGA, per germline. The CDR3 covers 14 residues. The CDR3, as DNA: TGTGCCAGCAGTAGCGGGGGGAGGACAGATACGCAGTATTTT. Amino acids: CASSSGGRTDTQYF.

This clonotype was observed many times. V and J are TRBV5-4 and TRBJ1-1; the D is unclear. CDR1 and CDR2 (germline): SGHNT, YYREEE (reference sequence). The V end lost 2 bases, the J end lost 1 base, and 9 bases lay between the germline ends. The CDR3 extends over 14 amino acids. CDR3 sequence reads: CASSFLDGNTEAFF. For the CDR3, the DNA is TGTGCCAGCAGCTTTCTAGACGGGAACACTGAAGCTTTCTTT.

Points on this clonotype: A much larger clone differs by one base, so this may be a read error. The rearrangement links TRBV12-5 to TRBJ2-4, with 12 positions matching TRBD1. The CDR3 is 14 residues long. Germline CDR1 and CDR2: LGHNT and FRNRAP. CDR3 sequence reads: CTSGTGGVQNIQYF. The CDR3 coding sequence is TGTACTAGTGGGACAGGGGGCGTCCAAAACATTCAGTACTTC.

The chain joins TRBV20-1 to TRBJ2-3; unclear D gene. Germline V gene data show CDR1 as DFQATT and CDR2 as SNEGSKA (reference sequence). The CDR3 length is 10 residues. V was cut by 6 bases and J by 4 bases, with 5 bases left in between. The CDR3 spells CSAQADTQYF. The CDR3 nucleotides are TGCAGTGCCCAGGCAGATACGCAGTATTTT.

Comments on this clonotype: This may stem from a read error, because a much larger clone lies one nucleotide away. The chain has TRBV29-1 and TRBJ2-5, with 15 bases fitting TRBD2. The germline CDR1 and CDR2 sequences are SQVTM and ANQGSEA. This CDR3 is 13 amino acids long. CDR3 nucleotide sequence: TGCTGCGGACTAGCGGGGGGGCCAGAGACCCAGTACTTC. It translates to CCGLAGGPETQYF.

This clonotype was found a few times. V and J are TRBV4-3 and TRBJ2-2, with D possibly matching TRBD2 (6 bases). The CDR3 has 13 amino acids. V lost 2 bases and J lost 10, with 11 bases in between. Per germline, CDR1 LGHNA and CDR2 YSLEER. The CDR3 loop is CASSQWRGMELFF. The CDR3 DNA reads TGCGCCAGCAGCCAATGGAGGGGAATGGAGCTGTTTTTT.

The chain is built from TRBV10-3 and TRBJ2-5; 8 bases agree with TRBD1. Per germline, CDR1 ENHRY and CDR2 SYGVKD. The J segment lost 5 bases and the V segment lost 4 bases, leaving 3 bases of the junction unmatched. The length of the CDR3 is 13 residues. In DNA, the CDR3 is TGTGCCATCAGTGGGACAGGGTCCGAGACCCAGTACTTC. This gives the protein CAISGTGSETQYF.

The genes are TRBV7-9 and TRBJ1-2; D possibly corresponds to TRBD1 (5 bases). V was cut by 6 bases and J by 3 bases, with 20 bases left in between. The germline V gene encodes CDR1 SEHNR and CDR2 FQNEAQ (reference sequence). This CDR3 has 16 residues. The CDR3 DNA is TGTGCCAGCAGGATAACAAGGCTTGGGGCTCACTATGGCTACACCTTC. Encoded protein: CASRITRLGAHYGYTF.

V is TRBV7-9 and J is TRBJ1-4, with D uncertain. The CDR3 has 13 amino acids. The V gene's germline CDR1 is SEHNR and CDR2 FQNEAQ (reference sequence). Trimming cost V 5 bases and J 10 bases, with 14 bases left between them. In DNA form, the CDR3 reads TGTGCCAGCAGCCGACTCGACGGAGGAAAACTGTTTTTT. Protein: CASSRLDGGKLFF.

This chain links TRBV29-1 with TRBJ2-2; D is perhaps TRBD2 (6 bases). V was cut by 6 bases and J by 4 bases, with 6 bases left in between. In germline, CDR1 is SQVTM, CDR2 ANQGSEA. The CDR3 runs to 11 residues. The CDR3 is CSVGSTGELFF. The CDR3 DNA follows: TGCAGCGTCGGGAGCACCGGGGAGCTGTTTTTT.

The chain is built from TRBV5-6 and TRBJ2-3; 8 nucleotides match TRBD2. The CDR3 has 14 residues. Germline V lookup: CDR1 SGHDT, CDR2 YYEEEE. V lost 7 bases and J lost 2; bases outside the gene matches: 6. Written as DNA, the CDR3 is TGTGCCAGCCGGGAGCGGGGGTTCACAGATACGCAGTATTTT. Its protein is CASRERGFTDTQYF.

Here the CDR3 DNA reads TGTGCCAGCAGTTTATGGCGGGGAGGAGTGGATACGCAGTATTTT. Protein sequence: CASSLWRGGVDTQYF. The V and J genes are TRBV12-3 or TRBV12-4 and TRBJ2-3; TRBD2 is a possible D gene (6 bases). The CDR3 covers 15 residues. Trimming removed 2 bases from V and 6 bases from J, with 15 bases in between.

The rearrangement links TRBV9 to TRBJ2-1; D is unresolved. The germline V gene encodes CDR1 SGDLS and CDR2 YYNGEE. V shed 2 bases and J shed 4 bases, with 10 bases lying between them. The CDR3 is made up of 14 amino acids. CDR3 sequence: CASSVAHAYNEQFF. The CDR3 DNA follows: TGTGCCAGCAGCGTTGCCCACGCGTACAATGAGCAGTTCTTC. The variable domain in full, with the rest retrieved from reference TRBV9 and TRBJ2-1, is DSGVTQTPKHLITATGQRVTLRCSPRSGDLSVYWYQQSLDQGLQFLIQYYNGEERAKGNILERFSAQQFPDLHSELNLSSLELGDSALYFCASSVAHAYNEQFFGPGTRLTVL.

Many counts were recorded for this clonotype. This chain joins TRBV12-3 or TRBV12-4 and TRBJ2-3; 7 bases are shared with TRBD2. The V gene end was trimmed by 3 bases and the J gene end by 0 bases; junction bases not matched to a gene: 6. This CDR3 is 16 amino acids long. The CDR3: CASSLGGTTSTDTQYF. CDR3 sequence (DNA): TGTGCCAGCAGTTTGGGGGGGACGACTAGCACAGATACGCAGTATTTT.

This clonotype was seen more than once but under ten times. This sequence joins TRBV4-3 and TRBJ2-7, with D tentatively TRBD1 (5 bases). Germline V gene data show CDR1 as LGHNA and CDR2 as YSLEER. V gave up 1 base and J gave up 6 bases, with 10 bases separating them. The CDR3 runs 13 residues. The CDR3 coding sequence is TGCGCCAGCAGCCAAGTCTTAAGGGGCGAGCAGTACTTC. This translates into CASSQVLRGEQYF.

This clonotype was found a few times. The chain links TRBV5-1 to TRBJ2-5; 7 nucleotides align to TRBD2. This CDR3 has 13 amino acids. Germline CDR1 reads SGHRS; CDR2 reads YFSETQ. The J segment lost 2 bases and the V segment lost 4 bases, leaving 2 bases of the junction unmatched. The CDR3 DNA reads TGCGCCAGCAGCGGGGGACTACAAGAGACCCAGTACTTC. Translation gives CASSGGLQETQYF.